The sequence of this TCR beta chain was determined in a study of T cell clones after liver transplantation. For the study at large: HCV positivity affected three of eight recipients; the rest lacked autoimmune or viral indications.

In regard to this clone: Its antigen is undetermined.

Profiled with immunoSEQ multiplex PCR; TCRdb holds only in-frame clones, not every one. This sample has approximately 100,000 clones; about 81% occur once, and the top ten carry roughly 3.1%. Study results and caveats: The donor-reactive repertoire was only partly measurable in a couple of subjects, lacking donor cells.

Sequenced material: CD4+ T cells from blood, taken around 44 months after liver transplant. This TCR came from a human patient who received a liver transplant. Some T cells may be transferred from the graft donor.

This CDR3 reads CASSTSAGNYGYTF. CDR3 sequence (DNA): TGTGCCAGCAGTACAAGTGCAGGGAACTATGGCTACACCTTC. The chain is built from TRBV6-1 and TRBJ1-2; tentative D call: TRBD1 (5 bases). The V and J ends lost 5 bases and 2 bases respectively, with 12 bases between them. Germline-derived CDR1 and CDR2 are MNHNS and SASEGT. The CDR3 covers 14 residues.